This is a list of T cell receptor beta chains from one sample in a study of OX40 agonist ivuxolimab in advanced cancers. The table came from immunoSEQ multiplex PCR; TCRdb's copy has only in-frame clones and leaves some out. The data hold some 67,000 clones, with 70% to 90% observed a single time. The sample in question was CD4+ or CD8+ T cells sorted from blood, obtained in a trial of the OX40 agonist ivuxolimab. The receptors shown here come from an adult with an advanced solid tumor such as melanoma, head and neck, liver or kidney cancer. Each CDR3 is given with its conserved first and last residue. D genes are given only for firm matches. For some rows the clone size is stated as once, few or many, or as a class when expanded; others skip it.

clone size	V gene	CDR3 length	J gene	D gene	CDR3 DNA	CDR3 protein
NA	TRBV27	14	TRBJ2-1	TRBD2	TGTGCCAGCTCCCCGGGGGGAAGGGTCAATGAGCAGTTCTTC	CASSPGGRVNEQFF
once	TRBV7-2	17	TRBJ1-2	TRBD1	TGTGCCAGCAGCTTACAGACAGGGTCTGTTGGTAACTATGGCTACACCTTC	CASSLQTGSVGNYGYTF
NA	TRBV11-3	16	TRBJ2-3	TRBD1	TGTGCCAGCAGCGGGGGACAGGGCTCGGGAGCAGATACGCAGTATTTT	CASSGGQGSGADTQYF
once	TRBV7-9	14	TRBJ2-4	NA	TGTGCCAGCAGCTTACCGGGAGTCAAAAACATTCAGTACTTC	CASSLPGVKNIQYF
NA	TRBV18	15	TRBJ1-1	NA	TGTGCCAGCTCACCACAGGGGGACGTAAGCCTTGGGGCTTTCTTT	CASSPQGDVSLGAFF
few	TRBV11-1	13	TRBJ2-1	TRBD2	TGTGCCAGCAGCTTAGAATCGGGAGGCGAGCAGTTCTTC	CASSLESGGEQFF
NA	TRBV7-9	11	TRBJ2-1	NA	TGTGCCAGCTGCGGCCGCAATGAGCAGTTCTTC	CASCGRNEQFF
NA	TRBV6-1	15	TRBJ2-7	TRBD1	TGTGCCAGCAGTGAACGGAACAGGGGAAGGTCCGAGCAGTACTTC	CASSERNRGRSEQYF
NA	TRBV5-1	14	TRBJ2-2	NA	TGCGCCAGTATGCTAACTTCGAACACCGGGGAGCTGTTTTTT	CASMLTSNTGELFF
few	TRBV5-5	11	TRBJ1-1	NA	TGTGCCAGCCAGGAGGCCATTGAAGCTTTCTTT	CASQEAIEAFF
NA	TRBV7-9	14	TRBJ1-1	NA	TGTGCCAGCAGCTTAGGGACTGAGAACACTGAAGCTTTCTTT	CASSLGTENTEAFF
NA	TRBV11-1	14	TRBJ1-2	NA	TGTGCCAGCAGCCCGGACTGGCCGATGGGTGGCTACACCTTC	CASSPDWPMGGYTF
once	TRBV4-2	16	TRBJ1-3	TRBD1	TGTGCCAGCAGCCAAGTACAGGGGTACTCTGGAAACACCATATATTTT	CASSQVQGYSGNTIYF
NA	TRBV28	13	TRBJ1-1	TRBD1	TGTGCCAGCAGTTTAAGGGACAGGGATTGGGCTTTCTTT	CASSLRDRDWAFF
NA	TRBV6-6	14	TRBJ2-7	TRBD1	TGTGCCAGCAGTAACCGACAGGGGGGCTACGAGCAGTACTTC	CASSNRQGGYEQYF
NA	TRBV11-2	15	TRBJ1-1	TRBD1	TGTGCCAGCAGCTTAGAAGGACAGGGAGGTACTGAAGCTTTCTTT	CASSLEGQGGTEAFF
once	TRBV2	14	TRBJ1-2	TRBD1	TGTGCCAGCAGTGCCCAGGGGGATAGCTATGGCTACACCTTC	CASSAQGDSYGYTF
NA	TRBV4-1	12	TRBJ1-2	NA	TGCGCCAGCTTCGGGTTTAACTATGGCTACACCTTC	CASFGFNYGYTF
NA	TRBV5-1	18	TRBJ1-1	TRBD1	TGCGCCAGCAGCTTGGCGACAGGGGGACTCGGGAAGAACACTGAAGCTTTCTTT	CASSLATGGLGKNTEAFF
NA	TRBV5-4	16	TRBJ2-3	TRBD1	TGTGCCAGCAGCCCTTTCTTGACAGGGGTCGGATCTACGCAGTATTTT	CASSPFLTGVGSTQYF
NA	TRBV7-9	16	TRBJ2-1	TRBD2	TGTGCCAGCAGCTCGAGGGGACTAGCGGGATACAATGAGCAGTTCTTC	CASSSRGLAGYNEQFF
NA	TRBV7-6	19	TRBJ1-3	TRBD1	TGTGCCAGCAGCAAGAAAAACGATGGGACAGGGAGGTCCCGAGACACCATATATTTT	CASSKKNDGTGRSRDTIYF
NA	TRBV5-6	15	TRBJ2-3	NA	TGTGCCAGCAGCTTGTCGTCGATTAGCACAGATACGCAGTATTTT	CASSLSSISTDTQYF
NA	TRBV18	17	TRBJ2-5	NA	TGTGCCAGCTCACCAAAGGGCGGGGATCCAAATCGGGAGACCCAGTACTTC	CASSPKGGDPNRETQYF
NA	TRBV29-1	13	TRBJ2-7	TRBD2	TGCAGCGTTTCAACGACTAGCGGATACGAGCAGTACTTC	CSVSTTSGYEQYF
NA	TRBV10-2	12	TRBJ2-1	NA	TGCGCCAGTGGGACCAGCTACAATGAGCAGTTCTTC	CASGTSYNEQFF
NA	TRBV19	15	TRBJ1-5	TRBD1	TGTGCCAGTACCTTCCAGGGACAGGGCAATCAGCCCCAGCATTTT	CASTFQGQGNQPQHF
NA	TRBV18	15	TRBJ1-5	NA	TGTGCCAGCTCACCATTCGGAGGTAGCAATCAGCCCCAGCATTTT	CASSPFGGSNQPQHF
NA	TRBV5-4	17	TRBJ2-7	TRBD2	TGTGCCAGCAGCCCCGGGACTAGCGGGAGCGTAAAATACGAGCAGTACTTC	CASSPGTSGSVKYEQYF
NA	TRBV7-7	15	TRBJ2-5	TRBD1	TGTGCCAGCAGCCAAGGACAGGTTGTTGGAGAGACCCAGTACTTC	CASSQGQVVGETQYF
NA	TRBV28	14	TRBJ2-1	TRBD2	TGTGCCAGCATCCCGAGACTAGCGGTAAATGAGCAGTTCTTC	CASIPRLAVNEQFF
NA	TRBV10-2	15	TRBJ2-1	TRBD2	TGCGCCAGCAATCCTAGCGGGAGGGGTTACAATGAGCAGTTCTTC	CASNPSGRGYNEQFF
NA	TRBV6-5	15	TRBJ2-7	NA	TGTGCCAGCAGCCTCTCTTCAGTTCAGGGATACGAGCAGTACTTC	CASSLSSVQGYEQYF
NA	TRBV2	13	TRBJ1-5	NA	TGTGCCAGCAGAGCAGGGGATTTTCAGCCCCAGCATTTT	CASRAGDFQPQHF